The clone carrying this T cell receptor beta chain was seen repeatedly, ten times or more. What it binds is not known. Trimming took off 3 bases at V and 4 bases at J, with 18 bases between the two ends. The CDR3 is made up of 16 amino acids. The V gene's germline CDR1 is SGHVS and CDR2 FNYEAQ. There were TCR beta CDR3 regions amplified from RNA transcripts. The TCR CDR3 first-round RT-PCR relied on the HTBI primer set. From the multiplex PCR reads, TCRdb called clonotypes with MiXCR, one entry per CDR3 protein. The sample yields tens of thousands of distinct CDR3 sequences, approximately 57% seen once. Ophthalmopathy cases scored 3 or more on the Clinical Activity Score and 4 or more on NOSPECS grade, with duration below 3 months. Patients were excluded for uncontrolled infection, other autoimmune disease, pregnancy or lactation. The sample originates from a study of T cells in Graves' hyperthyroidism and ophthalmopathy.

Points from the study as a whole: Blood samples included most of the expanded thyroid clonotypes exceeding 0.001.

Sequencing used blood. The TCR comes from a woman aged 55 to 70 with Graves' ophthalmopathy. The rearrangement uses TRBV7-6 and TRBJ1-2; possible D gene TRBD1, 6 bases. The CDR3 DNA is TGTGCCAGCAGCTTGAGTCCTATGGACAGCCTCTATGGCTACACCTTC. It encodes CASSLSPMDSLYGYTF. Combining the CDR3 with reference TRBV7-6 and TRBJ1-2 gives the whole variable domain GAGVSQSPRYKVTKRGQDVALRCDPISGHVSLYWYRQALGQGPEFLTYFNYEAQQDKSGLPNDRFSAERPEGSISTLTIQRTEQRDSAMYRCASSLSPMDSLYGYTFGSGTRLTVV.